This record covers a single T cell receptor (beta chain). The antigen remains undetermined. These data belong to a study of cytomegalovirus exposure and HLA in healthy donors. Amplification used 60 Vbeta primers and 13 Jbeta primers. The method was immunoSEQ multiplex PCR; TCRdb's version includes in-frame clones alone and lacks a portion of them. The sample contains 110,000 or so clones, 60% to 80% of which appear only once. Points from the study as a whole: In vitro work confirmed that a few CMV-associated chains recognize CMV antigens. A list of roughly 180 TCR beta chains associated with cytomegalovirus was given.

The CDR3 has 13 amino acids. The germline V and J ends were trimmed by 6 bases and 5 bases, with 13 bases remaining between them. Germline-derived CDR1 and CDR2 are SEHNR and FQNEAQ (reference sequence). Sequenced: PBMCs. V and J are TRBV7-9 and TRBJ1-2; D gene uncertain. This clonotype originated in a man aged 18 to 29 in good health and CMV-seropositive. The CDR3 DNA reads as TGTGCCAGCAGAGAGGTTGTGACGTATGGCTACACCTTC. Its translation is CASREVVTYGYTF.